These 25 T cell receptor beta chains share one sample of origin, sequenced in a study of T cell responses to AZD1222 COVID-19 vaccine. Measured with immunoSEQ multiplex PCR; TCRdb has only the in-frame clones, and not every one. The repertoire includes 60,000 to 75,000 clones, around 84% of them detected once, and 15% to 25% sits in the top ten. This sample comprised peripheral blood, obtained on day 0 of AZD1222 vaccination. These receptors all come from an adult in good health.

This chain connects TRBV7-2 to TRBJ2-1, with TRBD2 identical over 7 bases. CDR3 length: 15 amino acids. The V and J ends lost 4 bases and 10 bases, in that order; junction bases with no gene match: 13. Germline CDR1 SGHTA, CDR2 FQGNSA. DNA for the CDR3: TGTGCCAGCAGCTCCATGGGGTCGGCGGGAGAAGAGCAGTTCTTC. Translation gives CASSSMGSAGEEQFF.

This chain links TRBV6-2 or TRBV6-3 with TRBJ2-5; a weak D match, TRBD1 (5 bases). V gave up 5 bases and J gave up 5 bases, with 9 bases separating them. The germline V gene has CDR1 MNHEY and CDR2 SVGEGT. The CDR3 spans 12 residues. CDR3 sequence reads: CASSDSSETQYF. In nucleotides, the CDR3 is TGTGCCAGCAGTGACAGTTCGGAGACCCAGTACTTC.

The table lists this clone with a count of one. The gene calls are TRBV9 and TRBJ1-2; D is possibly TRBD1 (5 bases). Germline assignment: CDR1 SGDLS and CDR2 YYNGEE. Trimming stripped 4 bases from V and 6 bases from J, with 16 bases between. CDR3 length equals 14 residues. The CDR3 reads CASSLGSGADGYTF. The CDR3 coding sequence is TGTGCCAGCAGCCTGGGTTCCGGGGCTGATGGCTACACCTTC.

This clone was counted only a few times. The chain uses TRBV6-5 and TRBJ2-7, with D tentatively TRBD1 (7 bases). Germline V gene lookup returns CDR1 MNHEY and CDR2 SVGAGI. With 5 bases removed from V and 4 bases from J, the gap between germline ends came to 15 bases. This CDR3 comprises 14 residues. CDR3 sequence: CASSRDSGLYEQYF. The CDR3 DNA follows: TGTGCCAGCAGTCGGGACAGCGGGCTTTACGAGCAGTACTTC.

The chain has TRBV5-1 and TRBJ2-1; TRBD2 might be the D (5 bases). Germline V gives CDR1 SGHRS, CDR2 YFSETQ. V lost 0 bases and J lost 5, with 12 bases in between. This CDR3 contains 15 residues. The CDR3, as DNA: TGCGCCAGCAGCTTGGGCCTAGCAGGCCACAATGAGCAGTTCTTC. Translated: CASSLGLAGHNEQFF.

This chain connects TRBV5-1 to TRBJ1-4; D is unresolved. Germline lookup yields CDR1 SGHRS and CDR2 YFSETQ. V lost 5 bases and J 3 bases, leaving 8 bases between the germline ends. The CDR3 consists of 13 residues. CDR3 sequence reads: CASRQASNEKLFF. CDR3 nucleotide sequence: TGCGCCAGCAGACAAGCCTCTAATGAAAAACTGTTTTTT.

The V gene is TRBV19, the J gene TRBJ1-1; D unclear. V was cut by 5 bases and J by 0 bases, with 7 bases left in between. Germline values: CDR1 LNHDA, CDR2 SQIVND (reference sequence). The CDR3 runs 13 residues. The CDR3 DNA sequence: TGTGCCAGTAGTTTGGGGATGAACACTGAAGCTTTCTTT. Translating it yields CASSLGMNTEAFF.

The chain carries TRBV24-1 and TRBJ2-2; TRBD1 agrees at 7 bases. This CDR3 is built from 17 residues. V shed 0 bases and J 1 base; nucleotides not matched to a gene: 4. Per germline, CDR1 KGHDR and CDR2 SFDVKD. The CDR3 spells CATSDLKGGKNTGELFF. CDR3 coding DNA: TGTGCCACCAGTGATTTGAAAGGGGGCAAGAACACCGGGGAGCTGTTTTTT.

This clone was detected only once. This chain joins TRBV7-2 and TRBJ1-1; TRBD1 aligns across 7 bases. The V and J ends lost 4 bases and 5 bases, in that order; junction bases with no gene match: 4. Germline CDR1 is SGHTA and CDR2 is FQGNSA. This CDR3 comprises 13 residues. The CDR3 spells CASSSQGDTEAFF. In DNA form, the CDR3 reads TGTGCCAGCAGCTCCCAGGGGGATACTGAAGCTTTCTTT.

The V and J genes are TRBV30 and TRBJ1-2; D gene uncertain. The V end lost 4 bases, the J end lost 2 bases, and 11 bases lay between the germline ends. The CDR3 has 13 amino acids. From germline, CDR1 is GTSNPN and CDR2 SVGIG (reference sequence). CDR3 sequence (DNA): TGTGCCTGGAATTCCCTCCGGAACTATGGCTACACCTTC. Translating gives CAWNSLRNYGYTF.

This chain connects TRBV28 to TRBJ2-7; D unclear. The germline gives CDR1 MDHEN, CDR2 SYDVKM. Trimming pared 7 bases from V and 2 bases from J, leaving 6 bases between. The CDR3 is 11 amino acids. DNA for the CDR3: TGTGCCAGCACCGGACCCTACGAGCAGTACTTC. Encoded protein: CASTGPYEQYF.

This sequence joins TRBV30 and TRBJ1-1; unclear D gene. Per germline, CDR1 GTSNPN and CDR2 SVGIG (reference sequence). CDR3 length equals 12 residues. V was cut by 3 bases and J by 1 base, with 6 bases left in between. The CDR3 loop reads CAWSPSNTEAFF. In DNA form, the CDR3 reads TGTGCCTGGAGCCCCTCGAACACTGAAGCTTTCTTT.

The J gene is TRBJ2-2, the V gene TRBV5-1; D is possibly TRBD2 (5 bases). The CDR3 is made up of 14 amino acids. The V end lost 1 base, the J end lost 3 bases, and 7 bases lay between the germline ends. CDR1 is SGHRS and CDR2 is YFSETQ in the germline V gene. CDR3 residues: CASSLRADTGELFF. The CDR3 DNA reads TGCGCCAGCAGCTTGAGAGCGGACACCGGGGAGCTGTTTTTT.

The CDR3 here is CATSDSRGSGNTIYF. In DNA form, the CDR3 reads TGTGCCACCAGTGATTCCAGGGGTTCCGGAAACACCATATATTTT. This chain connects TRBV24-1 to TRBJ1-3; D is possibly TRBD1 (6 bases). From germline, CDR1 is KGHDR and CDR2 SFDVKD. The V gene lost 2 bases and the J gene lost 4 bases, with 11 bases spanning the gap. This CDR3 spans 15 amino acids.

The chain uses TRBV4-3 and TRBJ1-2; D is perhaps TRBD1 (6 bases). CDR1 is LGHNA, CDR2 YSLEER, per germline. The CDR3 sequence is 17 residues long. V gave up 1 base and J gave up 8 bases, with 23 bases separating them. CDR3 nucleotide sequence: TGCGCCAGCAGCCAAGTAATCAGGGGCCCTAGGGGGGAAGGCTACACCTTC. Amino acid sequence: CASSQVIRGPRGEGYTF.

The chain links TRBV9 to TRBJ2-5; 10 nucleotides match TRBD1. The V gene's germline CDR1 is SGDLS and CDR2 YYNGEE. The CDR3 has 14 amino acids. V was clipped by 3 bases and J by 4 bases; unmatched bases: 3. The CDR3 DNA reads TGTGCCAGCAGCGGAGGACAGGGGGGAGAGACCCAGTACTTC. Its translation is CASSGGQGGETQYF.

This rearrangement joins TRBV20-1 to TRBJ2-1; D unclear. Germline V gives CDR1 DFQATT, CDR2 SNEGSKA (reference sequence). Trimming took off 3 bases at V and 5 bases at J, with 5 bases between the two ends. The CDR3 runs to 11 residues. The CDR3 loop is CSASNNNEQFF. CDR3 nucleotides: TGCAGTGCTAGTAACAACAATGAGCAGTTCTTC.

The chain recombines TRBV19 with TRBJ1-4; 7 bases line up with TRBD1. After removal of 5 bases from V and 8 bases from J, the junction contained 11 bases not matched to a gene. CDR3 length: 15 residues. Germline loops: CDR1 LNHDA, CDR2 SQIVND (reference sequence). The CDR3 reads CASSLTGTAREKLFF. In DNA form, the CDR3 reads TGTGCCAGTAGTCTCACCGGGACAGCTCGGGAAAAACTGTTTTTT.

CDR3 residues: CASSLNPGNYGYTF. CDR3 bases: TGTGCCAGCAGCTTAAACCCAGGGAACTATGGCTACACCTTC. The V call is TRBV7-2, the J call TRBJ1-2, with D possibly matching TRBD1 (5 bases). V was trimmed by 2 bases and J by 2 bases, leaving 9 bases between them. CDR3 length: 14 residues. Germline V gene lookup returns CDR1 SGHTA and CDR2 FQGNSA.

This rearrangement joins TRBV5-8 to TRBJ2-5, with a tentative D call TRBD1 (5 bases). The CDR3 runs 14 residues. V dropped 1 base and J dropped 5 bases, with 12 bases sitting between them. Germline V lookup: CDR1 SGHTS, CDR2 YDEGEE. This chain's CDR3 is CASSLQPGWETQYF. DNA of the CDR3: TGTGCCAGCAGCTTGCAGCCAGGGTGGGAGACCCAGTACTTC.

This rearrangement joins TRBV11-3 to TRBJ2-1, with D possibly matching TRBD2 (6 bases). This CDR3 contains 14 residues. Between the trimmed V and J ends, which lost 5 bases and 8 bases, there was a span of 16 bases. CDR1 and CDR2 (germline): SGHNT, YENEEA. This chain's CDR3 is CASSPRLVSDEQFF. The DNA for the CDR3 is TGTGCCAGCAGCCCCAGACTAGTTAGCGATGAGCAGTTCTTC.

This clone was recorded once. The chain recombines TRBV7-2 with TRBJ2-5; D is unclear. Germline values: CDR1 SGHTA, CDR2 FQGNSA. Trimming left V 0 bases short and J 4 bases short, with 6 bases between. CDR3 length equals 13 residues. CDR3 nucleotides: TGTGCCAGCAGCTTAGCGCTCAGAGAGACCCAGTACTTC. It yields the protein CASSLALRETQYF.

This clone showed up just once. The sample carries other DNA sequences with the same CDR3. The chain uses TRBV18 and TRBJ1-4; TRBD1 matches at 7 bases. CDR3 length equals 13 residues. The J segment lost 5 bases and the V segment lost 4 bases, leaving 1 base of the junction unmatched. Germline V gene data show CDR1 as KGHSH and CDR2 as LQKENI. The CDR3 nucleotides read TGTGCCAGCTCACGGGGACAGAATGAAAAACTGTTTTTT. This translates into CASSRGQNEKLFF.

This clone was detected once. The chain is built from TRBV5-1 and TRBJ2-1; TRBD2 matches at 10 bases. This CDR3 is built from 17 residues. CDR1 is SGHRS and CDR2 is YFSETQ in the germline V gene. V was clipped by 0 bases and J by 9 bases; unmatched bases: 12. CDR3: CASSLAAGASGSGEQFF. In DNA form, the CDR3 reads TGCGCCAGCAGCTTGGCCGCCGGCGCTAGCGGGAGTGGTGAGCAGTTCTTC.

The chain has TRBV4-1 and TRBJ1-6; unclear D gene. Trimming removed 4 bases at V and 4 bases at J, with 14 bases between. This CDR3 is 16 amino acids long. Germline V gene data show CDR1 as MGHRA and CDR2 as YSYEKL. The CDR3 sequence is CASSPDREYYNSPLHF. CDR3 sequence (DNA): TGCGCCAGCAGCCCCGATCGGGAATATTATAATTCACCCCTCCACTTT.